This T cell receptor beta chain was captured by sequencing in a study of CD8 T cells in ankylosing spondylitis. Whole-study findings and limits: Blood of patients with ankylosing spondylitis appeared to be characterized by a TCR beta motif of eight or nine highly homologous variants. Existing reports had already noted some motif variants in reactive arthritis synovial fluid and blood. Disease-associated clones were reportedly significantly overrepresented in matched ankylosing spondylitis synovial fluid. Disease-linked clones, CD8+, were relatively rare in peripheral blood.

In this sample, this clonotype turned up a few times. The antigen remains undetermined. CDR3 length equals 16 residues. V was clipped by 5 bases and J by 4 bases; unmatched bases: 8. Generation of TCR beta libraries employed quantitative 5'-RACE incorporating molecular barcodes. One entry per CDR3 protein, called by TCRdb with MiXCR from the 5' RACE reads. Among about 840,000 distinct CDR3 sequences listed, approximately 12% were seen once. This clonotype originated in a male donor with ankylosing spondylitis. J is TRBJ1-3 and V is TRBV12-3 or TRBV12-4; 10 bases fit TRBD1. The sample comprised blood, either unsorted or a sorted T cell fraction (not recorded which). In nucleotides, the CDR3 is TGTGCCAGCAGTCCGGCCGGGACAGGGGCAGGAAACACCATATATTTT. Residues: CASSPAGTGAGNTIYF.